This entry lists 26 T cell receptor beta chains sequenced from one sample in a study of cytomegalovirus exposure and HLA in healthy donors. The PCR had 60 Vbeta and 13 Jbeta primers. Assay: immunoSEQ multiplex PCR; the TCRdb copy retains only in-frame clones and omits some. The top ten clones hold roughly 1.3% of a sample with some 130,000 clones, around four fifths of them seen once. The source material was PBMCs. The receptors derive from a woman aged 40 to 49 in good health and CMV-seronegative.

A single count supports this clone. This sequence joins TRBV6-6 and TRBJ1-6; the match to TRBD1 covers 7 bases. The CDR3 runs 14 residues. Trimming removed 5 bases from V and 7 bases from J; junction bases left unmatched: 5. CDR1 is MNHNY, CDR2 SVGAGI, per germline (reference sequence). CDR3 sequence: CASSPGQTNSPLHF. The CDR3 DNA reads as TGTGCCAGCAGTCCGGGACAGACAAATTCACCCCTCCACTTT.

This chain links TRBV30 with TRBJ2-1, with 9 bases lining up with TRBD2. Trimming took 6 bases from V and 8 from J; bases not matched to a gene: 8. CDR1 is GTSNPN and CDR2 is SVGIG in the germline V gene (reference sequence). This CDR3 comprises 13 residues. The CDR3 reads CACNAGGPDEQFF. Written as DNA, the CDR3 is TGTGCCTGCAATGCGGGGGGGCCCGATGAGCAGTTCTTC.

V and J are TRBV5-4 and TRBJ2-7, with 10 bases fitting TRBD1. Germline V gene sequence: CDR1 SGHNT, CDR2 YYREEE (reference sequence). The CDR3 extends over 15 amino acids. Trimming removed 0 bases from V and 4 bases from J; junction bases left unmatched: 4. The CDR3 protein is CASSLGQGAGYEQYF. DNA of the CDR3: TGTGCCAGCAGCTTGGGACAGGGGGCTGGGTACGAGCAGTACTTC.

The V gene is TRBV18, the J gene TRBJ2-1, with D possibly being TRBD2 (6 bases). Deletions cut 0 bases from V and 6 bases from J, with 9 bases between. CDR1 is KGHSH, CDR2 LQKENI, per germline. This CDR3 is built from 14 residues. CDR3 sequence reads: CASSPPPLANEQFF. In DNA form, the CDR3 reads TGTGCCAGCTCACCACCGCCACTAGCCAATGAGCAGTTCTTC.

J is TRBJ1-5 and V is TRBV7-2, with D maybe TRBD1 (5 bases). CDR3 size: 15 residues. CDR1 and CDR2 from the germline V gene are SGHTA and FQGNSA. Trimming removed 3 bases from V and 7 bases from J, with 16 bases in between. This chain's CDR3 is CASSFQQGGTQPQHF. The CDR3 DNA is TGTGCCAGCAGCTTTCAGCAGGGAGGAACGCAGCCCCAGCATTTT.

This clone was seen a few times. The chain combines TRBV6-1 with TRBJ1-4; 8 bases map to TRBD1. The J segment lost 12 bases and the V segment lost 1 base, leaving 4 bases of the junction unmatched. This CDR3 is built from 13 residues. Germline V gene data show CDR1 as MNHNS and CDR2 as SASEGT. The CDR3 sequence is CASSEENRGELFF. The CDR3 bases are TGTGCCAGCAGTGAAGAGAACAGGGGGGAACTGTTTTTT.

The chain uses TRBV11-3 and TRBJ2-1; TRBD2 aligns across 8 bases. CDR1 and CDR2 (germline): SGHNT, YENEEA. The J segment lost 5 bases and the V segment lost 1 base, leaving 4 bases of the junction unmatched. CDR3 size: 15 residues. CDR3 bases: TGTGCCAGCAGCTTAGCCGGGGGGGCTGACAATGAGCAGTTCTTC. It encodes CASSLAGGADNEQFF.

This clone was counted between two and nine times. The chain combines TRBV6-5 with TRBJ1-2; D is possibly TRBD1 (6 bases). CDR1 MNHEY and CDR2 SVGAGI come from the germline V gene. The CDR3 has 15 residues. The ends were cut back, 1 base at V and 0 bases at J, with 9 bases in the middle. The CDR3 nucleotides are TGTGCCAGCAGTTACTGGCAGGGGCCTAACTATGGCTACACCTTC. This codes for CASSYWQGPNYGYTF.

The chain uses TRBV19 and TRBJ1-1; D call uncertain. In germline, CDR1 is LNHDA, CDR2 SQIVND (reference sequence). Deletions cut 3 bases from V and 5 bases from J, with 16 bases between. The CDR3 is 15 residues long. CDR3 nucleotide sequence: TGTGCCAGTAGTATCCCTGAATCGGGGATGACTGAAGCTTTCTTT. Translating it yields CASSIPESGMTEAFF. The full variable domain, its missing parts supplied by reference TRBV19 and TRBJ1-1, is DGGITQSPKYLFRKEGQNVTLSCEQNLNHDAMYWYRQDPGQGLRLIYYSQIVNDFQKGDIAEGYSVSREKKESFPLTVTSAQKNPTAFYLCASSIPESGMTEAFFGQGTRLTVV.

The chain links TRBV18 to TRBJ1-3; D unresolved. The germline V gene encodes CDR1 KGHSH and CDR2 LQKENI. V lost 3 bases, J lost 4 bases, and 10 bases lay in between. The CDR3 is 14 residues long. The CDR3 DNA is TGTGCCAGCTCACCGGGCCGGATAGGAAACACCATATATTTT. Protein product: CASSPGRIGNTIYF.

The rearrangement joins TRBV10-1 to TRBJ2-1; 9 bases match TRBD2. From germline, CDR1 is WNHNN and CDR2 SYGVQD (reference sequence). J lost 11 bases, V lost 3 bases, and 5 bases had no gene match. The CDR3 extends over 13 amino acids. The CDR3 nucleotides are TGCGCCAGCAGTGACCGAGCGGGGGGTCAGCAGTTCTTC. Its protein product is CASSDRAGGQQFF.

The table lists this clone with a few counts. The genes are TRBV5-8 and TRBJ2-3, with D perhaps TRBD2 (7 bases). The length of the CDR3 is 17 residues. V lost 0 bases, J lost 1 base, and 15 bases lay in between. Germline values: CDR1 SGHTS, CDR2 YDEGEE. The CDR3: CASSLARGSGRTDTQYF. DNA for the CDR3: TGTGCCAGCAGCTTGGCCAGGGGTAGCGGGCGCACAGATACGCAGTATTTT.

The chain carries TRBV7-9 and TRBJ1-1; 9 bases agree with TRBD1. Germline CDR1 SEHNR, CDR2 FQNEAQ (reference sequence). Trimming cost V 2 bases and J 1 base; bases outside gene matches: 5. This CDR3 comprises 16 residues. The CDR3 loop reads CASSLRTGVGNTEAFF. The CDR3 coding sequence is TGTGCCAGCAGCTTAAGGACAGGGGTGGGGAACACTGAAGCTTTCTTT.

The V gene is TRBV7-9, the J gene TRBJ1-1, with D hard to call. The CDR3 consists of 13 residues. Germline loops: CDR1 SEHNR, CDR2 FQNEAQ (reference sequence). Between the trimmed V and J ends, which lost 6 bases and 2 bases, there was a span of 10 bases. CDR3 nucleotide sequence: TGTGCCAGCAGGACAACATCTAACACTGAAGCTTTCTTT. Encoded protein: CASRTTSNTEAFF.

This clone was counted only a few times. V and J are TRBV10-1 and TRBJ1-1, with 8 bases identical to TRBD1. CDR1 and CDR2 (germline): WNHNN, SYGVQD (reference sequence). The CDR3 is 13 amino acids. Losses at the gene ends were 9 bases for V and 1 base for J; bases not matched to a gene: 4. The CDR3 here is CARPDRGNTEAFF. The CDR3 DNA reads TGCGCCAGACCAGACAGGGGGAACACTGAAGCTTTCTTT.

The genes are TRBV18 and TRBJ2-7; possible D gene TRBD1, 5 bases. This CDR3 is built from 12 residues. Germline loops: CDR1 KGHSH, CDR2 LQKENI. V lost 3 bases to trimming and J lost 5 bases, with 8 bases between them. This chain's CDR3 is CASSPTGDEQYF. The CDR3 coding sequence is TGTGCCAGCTCACCCACAGGTGACGAGCAGTACTTC.

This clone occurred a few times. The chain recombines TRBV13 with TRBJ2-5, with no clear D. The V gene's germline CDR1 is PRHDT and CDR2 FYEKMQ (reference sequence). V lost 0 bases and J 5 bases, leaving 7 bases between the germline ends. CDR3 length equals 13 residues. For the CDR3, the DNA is TGTGCCAGCAGCTTAGGGGCGGATGAGACCCAGTACTTC. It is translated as CASSLGADETQYF.

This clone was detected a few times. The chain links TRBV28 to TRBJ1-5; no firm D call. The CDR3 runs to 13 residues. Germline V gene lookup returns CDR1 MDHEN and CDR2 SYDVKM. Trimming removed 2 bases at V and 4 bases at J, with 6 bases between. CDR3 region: CASSLTENQPQHF. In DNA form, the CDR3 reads TGTGCCAGCAGTTTAACGGAGAATCAGCCCCAGCATTTT.

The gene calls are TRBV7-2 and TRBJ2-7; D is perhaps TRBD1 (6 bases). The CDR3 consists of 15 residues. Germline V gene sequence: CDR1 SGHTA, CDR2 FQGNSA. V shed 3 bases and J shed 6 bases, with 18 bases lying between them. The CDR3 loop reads CASSFIQGAGSEQYF. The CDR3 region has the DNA TGTGCCAGCAGCTTTATACAGGGAGCTGGCAGCGAGCAGTACTTC.

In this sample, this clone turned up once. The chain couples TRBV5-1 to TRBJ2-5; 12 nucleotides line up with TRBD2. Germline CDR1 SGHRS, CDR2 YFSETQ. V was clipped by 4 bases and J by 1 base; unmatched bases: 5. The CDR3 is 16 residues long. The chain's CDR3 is CASSPGLAGIQETQYF. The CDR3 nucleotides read TGCGCCAGCAGCCCCGGACTAGCGGGGATCCAAGAGACCCAGTACTTC.

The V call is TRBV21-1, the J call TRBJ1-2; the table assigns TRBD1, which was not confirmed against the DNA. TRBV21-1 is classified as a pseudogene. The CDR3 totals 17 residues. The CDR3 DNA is TGTGCCAGCAGCAAAAGGAACCCCGGACAGGGGGCCTCTGGCTACACCTTC. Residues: CASSKRNPGQGASGYTF.

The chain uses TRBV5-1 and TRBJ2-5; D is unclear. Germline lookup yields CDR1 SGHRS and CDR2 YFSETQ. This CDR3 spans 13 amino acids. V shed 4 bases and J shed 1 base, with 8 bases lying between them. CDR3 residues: CASSPTGQETQYF. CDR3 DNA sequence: TGCGCCAGCAGCCCAACCGGCCAAGAGACCCAGTACTTC.

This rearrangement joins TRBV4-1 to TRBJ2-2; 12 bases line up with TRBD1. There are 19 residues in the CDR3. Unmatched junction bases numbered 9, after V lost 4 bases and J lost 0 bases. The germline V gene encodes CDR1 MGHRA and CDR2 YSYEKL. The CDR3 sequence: CASSLPRDRGLSNTGELFF. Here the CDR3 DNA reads TGCGCCAGCAGCCTTCCGAGGGACAGGGGGCTTTCGAACACCGGGGAGCTGTTTTTT.

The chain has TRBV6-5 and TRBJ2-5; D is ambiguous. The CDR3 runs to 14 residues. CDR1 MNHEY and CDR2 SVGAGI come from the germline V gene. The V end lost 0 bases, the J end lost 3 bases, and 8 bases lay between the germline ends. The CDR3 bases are TGTGCCAGCAGTTACTCGACTTTTAAAGAGACCCAGTACTTC. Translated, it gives CASSYSTFKETQYF.

As DNA, the CDR3 is TGTGCCAGCAGCTCACATAGCGGTGGCACAGATACGCAGTATTTT. This gives the protein CASSSHSGGTDTQYF. The V and J genes are TRBV13 and TRBJ2-3; D is possibly TRBD2 (6 bases). Germline V gene lookup returns CDR1 PRHDT and CDR2 FYEKMQ (reference sequence). There are 15 residues in the CDR3. V was shortened by 4 bases and J by 1 base, with 12 bases between the two germline ends.

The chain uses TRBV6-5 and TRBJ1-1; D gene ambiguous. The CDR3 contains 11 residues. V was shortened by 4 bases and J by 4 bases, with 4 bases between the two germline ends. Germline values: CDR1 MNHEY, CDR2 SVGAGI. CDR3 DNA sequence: TGTGCCAGCAGTTGGGCCACTGAAGCTTTCTTT. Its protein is CASSWATEAFF.